The rows below give T cell receptor beta chains drawn from one sample of a study of cytomegalovirus exposure and HLA in healthy donors. Method: immunoSEQ multiplex PCR; TCRdb's copy keeps in-frame clones and lacks some. The sample contains 100,000 or so clones, 78% of which appear only once. The sample comprised PBMCs. These TCRs come from a woman aged 40 to 55 in good health and CMV-seropositive. The conserved cysteine and the conserved F or W are not part of the CDR3 here.

J: TRBJ2-1
V: TRBV11-2
CDR3: ASSPEFAGMDLREQF

J: TRBJ1-5
V: TRBV5-1
CDR3: ASSPGQGREPQH

J: TRBJ2-7
V: TRBV5-1
CDR3: ASSLVFRGQGAEQY

J: TRBJ2-5
V: TRBV5-5
CDR3: ASSWESQGWETQY

J: TRBJ2-2
V: TRBV28
CDR3: ASSLYIGTGGTGELF

J: TRBJ2-1
V: TRBV7-8
CDR3: ASSLMYGNEQF

J: TRBJ2-7
V: TRBV27
CDR3: ASRPDRRGSLRYYEQY

J: TRBJ2-6
V: TRBV14
CDR3: ATPGGALLEGANVLT

J: TRBJ2-5
V: TRBV5-4
CDR3: ASSLGTSGRLGETQY

J: NA
V: TRBV2
CDR3: ASRPLESYEQY

J: TRBJ1-4
V: TRBV11-2
CDR3: ASSLDGGAGEKLF

J: TRBJ2-3
V: TRBV25-1
CDR3: ASSEGAGSTDTQY

J: TRBJ2-5
V: TRBV7-3
CDR3: ASSFGGIRETQY

J: TRBJ1-2
V: TRBV28
CDR3: ASSIRTGYYGYT

J: TRBJ2-1
V: TRBV14
CDR3: ASSLFGTSKNNEQF

J: TRBJ2-2
V: TRBV7-8
CDR3: ASSSHPTRLDGGELF

J: TRBJ1-4
V: TRBV30
CDR3: AWSQGSGEKLF

J: TRBJ1-6
V: TRBV7-9
CDR3: ASSTGTGGDYNSPLH

J: TRBJ2-2
V: TRBV14
CDR3: ASSQGLTGELF

J: TRBJ2-7
V: TRBV30
CDR3: AWSEGTGYHEQY

J: TRBJ2-3
V: TRBV7-3
CDR3: ASSLLAGGPTDTQY

J: NA
V: TRBV28
CDR3: ASSSGFFGYEQY

J: TRBJ2-5
V: TRBV12-1
CDR3: ASRRTSGRAGARETQY

J: TRBJ2-3
V: TRBV27
CDR3: ASTGPEGDTQY

J: TRBJ2-7
V: TRBV6-5
CDR3: ASGKAGLVQY

J: TRBJ2-1
V: TRBV6-5
CDR3: ASNEASGSNEQF

J: TRBJ2-3
V: TRBV7-3
CDR3: ASSFQGLAGTGTDTQY

J: TRBJ2-5
V: TRBV4-3
CDR3: ASSQVAREKQY

J: TRBJ1-3
V: TRBV7-2
CDR3: ASSPQADSGNTIY

J: TRBJ1-1
V: TRBV19
CDR3: ASTQMRGSERNTEAF

J: TRBJ2-7
V: TRBV6-5
CDR3: ASAGLAGYEQY

J: TRBJ2-4
V: TRBV27
CDR3: ASPPSGEGTLAKNIQY